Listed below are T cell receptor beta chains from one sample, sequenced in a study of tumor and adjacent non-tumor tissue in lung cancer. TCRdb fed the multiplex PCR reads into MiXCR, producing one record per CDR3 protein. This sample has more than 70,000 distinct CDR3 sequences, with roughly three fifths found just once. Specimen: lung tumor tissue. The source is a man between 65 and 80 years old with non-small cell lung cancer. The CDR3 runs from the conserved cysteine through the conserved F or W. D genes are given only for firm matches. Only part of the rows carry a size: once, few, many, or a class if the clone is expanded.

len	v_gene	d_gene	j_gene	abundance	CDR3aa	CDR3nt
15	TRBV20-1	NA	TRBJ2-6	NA	CSTSPGVSGANVLTF	TGCAGTACTAGCCCAGGAGTCTCTGGGGCCAACGTCCTGACTTTC
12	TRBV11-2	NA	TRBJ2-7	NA	CTSSPTGHEQHF	TGTACCAGCAGCCCCACAGGGCACGAGCAGCACTTC
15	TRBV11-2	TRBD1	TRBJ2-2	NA	CASTICRGRTGELFF	TGTGCCAGCACCATATGCAGGGGGAGAACCGGGGAGCTGTTTTTT
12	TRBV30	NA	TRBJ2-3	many	CAWSQFGDTQYF	TGTGCCTGGAGTCAGTTTGGAGATACGCAGTATTTT
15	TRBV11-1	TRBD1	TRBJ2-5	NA	CACSLRRTGQETQYF	TGTGCCTGCAGCCTGAGGAGGACAGGACAAGAGACCCAGTACTTC
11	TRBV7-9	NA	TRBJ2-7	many	CASSWGHEQYF	TGTGCCAGCAGTTGGGGACACGAGCAGTACTTC
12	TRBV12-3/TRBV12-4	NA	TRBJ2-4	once	CTSSFTGRIQYF	TGTACCAGCAGCTTCACAGGGAGAATTCAGTACTTC
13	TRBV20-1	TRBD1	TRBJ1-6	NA	CSARQGLNSPLHF	TGCAGTGCTCGACAGGGGTTGAATTCACCCCTCCACTTT
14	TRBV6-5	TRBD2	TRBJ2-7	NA	CAGSPGLAIYEQYF	TGTGCCGGCAGTCCCGGACTAGCCATCTACGAGCAGTACTTC
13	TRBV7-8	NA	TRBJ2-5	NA	CASSYRSQETQYF	TGTGCCAGCAGCTACCGGAGCCAAGAGACCCAGTACTTC
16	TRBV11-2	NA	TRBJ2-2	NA	CTSSSGGGTNSGELFF	TGTACCAGCAGCTCTGGAGGGGGGACGAACAGCGGGGAGTTGTTTTTT
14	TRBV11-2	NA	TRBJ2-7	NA	CVSSEADRNYEQYF	TGTGTCAGCAGCGAGGCGGACAGAAACTACGAGCAATACTTC
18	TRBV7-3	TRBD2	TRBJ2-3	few	CASSSIPGGPGGPDTQYF	TGTGCCAGCAGCTCCATTCCGGGGGGGCCGGGAGGACCAGATACGCAGTATTTT
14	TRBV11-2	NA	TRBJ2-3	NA	CASLRSGFTDTQYF	TGTGCCAGCCTCCGTAGCGGTTTCACAGATACGCAGTATTTT
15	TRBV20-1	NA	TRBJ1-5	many	CSARDSRTLNQPQHF	TGCAGTGCTAGAGATTCACGGACCCTTAATCAGCCCCAGCATTTT
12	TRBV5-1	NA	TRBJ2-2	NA	CASSLEAGVLFF	TGCGCCAGCAGCTTAGAGGCCGGGGTGTTGTTTTTT
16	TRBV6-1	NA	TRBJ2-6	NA	CASSAEDSSGVKVLTF	TGTGCCAGCAGTGCCGAGGACAGCTCTGGAGTCAAAGTCCTGACTTTC
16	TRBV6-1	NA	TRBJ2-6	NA	CVSSVDDSSGASVLTF	TGTGTCAGCAGTGTCGATGACAGCTCTGGGGCCAGCGTCCTGACTTTC
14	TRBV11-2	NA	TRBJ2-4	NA	CVSSLPGGRNIQYF	TGTGTCAGCAGTCTGCCGGGGGGCAGAAACATTCAGTACTTC
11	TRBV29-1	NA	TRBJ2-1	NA	CSGTVYNEQFF	TGCAGCGGGACTGTTTACAATGAGCAGTTCTTC
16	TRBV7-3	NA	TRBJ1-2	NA	CASSRTPVRDLYSYTF	TGTGCCAGCAGCCGCACCCCGGTCCGGGATCTCTATAGCTACACCTTC
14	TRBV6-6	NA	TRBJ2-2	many	CASRTPRDPGELFF	TGTGCCAGCAGGACCCCCCGGGACCCCGGGGAGCTGTTTTTT
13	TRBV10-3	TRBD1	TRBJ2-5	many	CAISLTGQETQYF	TGTGCCATCAGCCTGACAGGGCAAGAGACCCAGTACTTC
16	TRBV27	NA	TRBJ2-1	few	CASSPPPGPTYNEQFF	TGTGCCAGCAGTCCACCCCCGGGACCCACCTACAATGAGCAGTTCTTC
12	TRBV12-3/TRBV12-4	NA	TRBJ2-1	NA	CVSSPTYYEQFF	TGCGTCAGCAGTCCGACATACTACGAGCAGTTCTTC
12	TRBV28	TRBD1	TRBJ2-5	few	CASVGGKKTQHF	TGTGCCAGCGTAGGGGGCAAAAAGACCCAACACTTC
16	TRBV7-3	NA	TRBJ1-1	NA	CASSPPQGGDGSEAFF	TGTGCCAGTAGCCCTCCACAGGGTGGGGACGGTTCTGAAGCTTTCTTT
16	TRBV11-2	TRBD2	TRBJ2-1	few	CASSDPRIAGGSEQFF	TGTGCCAGCAGCGACCCTCGAATAGCGGGGGGTTCTGAGCAGTTCTTC
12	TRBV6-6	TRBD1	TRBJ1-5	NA	CAEGQGARSQHF	TGTGCCGAAGGCCAGGGGGCTCGGTCCCAGCATTTT
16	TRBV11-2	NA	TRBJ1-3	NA	CTSSLNRENSGNAIYF	TGTACCAGCAGCTTAAACAGGGAAAACTCTGGAAACGCCATATATTTT
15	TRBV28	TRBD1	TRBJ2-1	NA	CASSPLVQGYNEQSF	TGTGCCAGTAGCCCCCTCGTACAGGGGTACAATGAGCAGTCCTTC
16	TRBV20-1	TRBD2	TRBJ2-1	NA	CSDGLAGGSSYKEQFF	TGCAGTGATGGACTAGCGGGGGGGAGCTCCTACAAAGAGCAGTTCTTC
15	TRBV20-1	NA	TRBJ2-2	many	CSARDIEAGTGELFF	TGCAGTGCTAGAGATATCGAAGCAGGTACCGGGGAGCTGTTTTTT
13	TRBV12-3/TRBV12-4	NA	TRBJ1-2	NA	CDSSLSGAPGYAF	TGTGACAGCAGTTTAAGTGGGGCGCCAGGCTACGCCTTC
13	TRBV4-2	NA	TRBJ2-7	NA	CASSQVLGGEQYF	TGTGCGAGCAGCCAAGTTCTCGGGGGCGAGCAGTACTTC
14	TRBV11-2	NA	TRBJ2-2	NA	CASSLQPWTDELFF	TGTGCCAGCAGCTTACAACCCTGGACAGATGAGCTGTTTTTT
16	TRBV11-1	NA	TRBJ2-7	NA	CVSSPDRTRSSYEQYF	TGTGTCAGCAGCCCAGATCGAACCAGGAGCTCCTATGAGCAGTACTTC
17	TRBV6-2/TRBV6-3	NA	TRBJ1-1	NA	CASSNSRSRPKNTEAFF	TGTGCCAGCAGTAACAGCCGGAGCAGGCCTAAGAACACTGAAGCCTTCTTT
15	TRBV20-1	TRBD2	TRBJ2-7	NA	CSARPLSGRALEQYF	TGCAGTGCTAGACCCCTAAGTGGGAGGGCCCTCGAGCAGTACTTC
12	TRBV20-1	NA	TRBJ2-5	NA	CSALTQLVTQYF	TGCAGTGCACTAACTCAACTCGTGACCCAGTACTTC
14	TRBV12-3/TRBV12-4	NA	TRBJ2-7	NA	CASRRVGGPYKQYF	TGTGCCAGCAGGCGAGTGGGAGGACCCTACAAGCAGTACTTC
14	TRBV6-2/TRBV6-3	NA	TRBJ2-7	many	CASSWTNPAYEQYF	TGTGCCAGCTCCTGGACTAACCCTGCCTACGAGCAGTACTTC
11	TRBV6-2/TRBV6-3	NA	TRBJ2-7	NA	CACSYSNEQYF	TGTGCCTGCAGTTACTCGAACGAGCAGTATTTC
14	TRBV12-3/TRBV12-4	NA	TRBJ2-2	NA	CASSIQGRAGELVF	TGCGCCAGCAGCATACAGGGGAGGGCCGGGGAGCTGGTTTTT
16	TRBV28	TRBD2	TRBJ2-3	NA	CTSSSREGGSNQPQYF	TGTACCAGCAGTTCCCGAGAGGGAGGGAGCAATCAGCCCCAGTATTTT
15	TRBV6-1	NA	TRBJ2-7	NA	CASNEAGTWVGEQYF	TGTGCCAGCAATGAAGCAGGGACATGGGTAGGCGAGCAGTACTTC
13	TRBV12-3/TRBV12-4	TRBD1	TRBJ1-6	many	CASRWDSNSPLHF	TGTGCCAGCAGGTGGGACAGTAATTCACCCCTCCACTTT
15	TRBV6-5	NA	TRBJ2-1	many	CASRAQGPAYNEQFF	TGTGCCAGCAGGGCACAGGGTCCCGCTTACAATGAGCAGTTCTTC
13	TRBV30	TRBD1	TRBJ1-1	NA	CAWSRDRDSEAFF	TGTGCCTGGTCCCGGGACAGGGACTCTGAAGCTTTCTTT
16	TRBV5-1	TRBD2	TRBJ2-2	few	CASSLSGLAATGELFF	TGCGCCAGCAGCTTGAGCGGACTAGCGGCAACCGGGGAGCTGTTTTTT
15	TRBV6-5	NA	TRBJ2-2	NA	CASSPGLSILGELFF	TGTGCCAGCAGCCCCGGGCTCTCGATTCTCGGGGAGCTGTTTTTT
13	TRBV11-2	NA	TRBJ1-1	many	CASSLNVNTEAFF	TGTGCCAGCAGCTTAAACGTGAACACTGAAGCTTTCTTT
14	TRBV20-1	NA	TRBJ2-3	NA	CSASTDYSNQPQYF	TGCAGTGCTTCGACGGATTATAGCAATCAGCCCCAGTATTTT
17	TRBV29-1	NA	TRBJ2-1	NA	CSVVGEGARTRGNEQFF	TGCAGCGTGGTTGGGGAGGGGGCTCGGACGCGCGGGAATGAGCAGTTCTTC
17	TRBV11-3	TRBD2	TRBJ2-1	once	CASSLGPARTNGREQFF	TGTGCCAGTAGCTTAGGCCCCGCCCGGACTAACGGGAGGGAGCAGTTCTTC
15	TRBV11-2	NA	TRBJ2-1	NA	CASNFTNGGADEQFF	TGTGCCAGCAACTTCACTAATGGGGGGGCGGATGAGCAGTTCTTC
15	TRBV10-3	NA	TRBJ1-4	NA	CVISESKAGGEKLFF	TGTGTCATCAGTGAGTCGAAGGCGGGGGGTGAAAAACTGTTTTTT
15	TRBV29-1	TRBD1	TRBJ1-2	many	CSVNRDRGRGYGYTF	TGCAGCGTTAACCGGGACAGGGGGCGCGGCTATGGCTACACCTTC
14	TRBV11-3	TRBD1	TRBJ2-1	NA	CAGSGRDRVNDQFF	TGTGCCGGCAGCGGCCGGGACAGGGTTAATGATCAGTTCTTC